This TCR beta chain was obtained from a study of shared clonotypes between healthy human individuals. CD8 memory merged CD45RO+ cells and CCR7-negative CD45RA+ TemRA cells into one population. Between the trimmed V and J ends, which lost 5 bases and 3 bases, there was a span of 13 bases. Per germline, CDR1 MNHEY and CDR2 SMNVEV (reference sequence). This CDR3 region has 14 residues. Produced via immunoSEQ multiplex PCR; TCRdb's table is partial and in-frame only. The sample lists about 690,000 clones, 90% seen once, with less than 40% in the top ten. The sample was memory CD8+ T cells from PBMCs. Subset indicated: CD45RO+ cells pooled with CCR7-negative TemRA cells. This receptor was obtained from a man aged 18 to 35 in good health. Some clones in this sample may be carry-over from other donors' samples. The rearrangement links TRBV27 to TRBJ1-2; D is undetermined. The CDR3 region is CASSTSTGYYGYTF. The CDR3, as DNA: TGTGCCAGCAGTACCTCTACTGGTTACTATGGCTACACCTTC.